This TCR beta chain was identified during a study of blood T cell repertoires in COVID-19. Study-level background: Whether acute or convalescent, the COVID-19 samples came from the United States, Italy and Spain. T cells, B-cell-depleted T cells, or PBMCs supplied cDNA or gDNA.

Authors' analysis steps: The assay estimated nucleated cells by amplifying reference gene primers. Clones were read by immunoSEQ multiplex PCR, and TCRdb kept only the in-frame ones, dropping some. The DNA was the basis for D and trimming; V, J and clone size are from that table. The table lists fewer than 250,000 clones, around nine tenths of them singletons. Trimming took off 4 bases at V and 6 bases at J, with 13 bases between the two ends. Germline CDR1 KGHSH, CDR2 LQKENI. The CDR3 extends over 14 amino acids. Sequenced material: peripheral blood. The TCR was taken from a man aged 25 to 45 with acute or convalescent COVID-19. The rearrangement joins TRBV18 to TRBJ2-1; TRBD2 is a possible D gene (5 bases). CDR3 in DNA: TGTGCCAGCTCACAACCGGACGGACTCAATGAGCAGTTCTTC. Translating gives CASSQPDGLNEQFF.